The present T cell receptor beta chain was sequenced within a study of cytomegalovirus exposure and HLA in healthy donors. The length of the CDR3 is 13 residues. Trimming removed 2 bases at V and 4 bases at J, with 6 bases between. Germline lookup yields CDR1 MNHEY and CDR2 SMNVEV (reference sequence). PCR amplification relied on 60 Vbeta primers (plus 13 Jbeta primers). The repertoire was sequenced with immunoSEQ multiplex PCR; TCRdb's copy has only in-frame clones and lacks some. Its table records more than 50,000 clones. Healthy people donating bone marrow made up the donors. Notes on this clone: Antigen unknown.

Study conclusions and caveats: Being productive about 90% or about 30% of the time was typical of most TCR beta V segments in an earlier analysis.

The V and J genes are TRBV27 and TRBJ1-5; D gene unclear. Sequenced input: PBMCs. The TCR sequence derives from a woman aged 40-49 years in good health and CMV-seronegative. In nucleotides, the CDR3 is TGTGCCAGCAGTTTAGAGTCAAATCAGCCCCAGCATTTT. Amino acids: CASSLESNQPQHF.